This T cell receptor beta chain was identified during a study of T cell changes during pregnancy in multiple sclerosis. The method was immunoSEQ multiplex PCR; TCRdb's version includes in-frame clones alone and lacks a portion of them. The table records roughly 93,000 clones, around 92% of them present only once. The V and J ends lost 4 bases and 3 bases, in that order; junction bases with no gene match: 5. This CDR3 has 15 residues. In germline, CDR1 is SGHDT, CDR2 YYEEEE. The clonotype was recovered from a female donor with multiple sclerosis, enrolled in a pregnancy study. This chain uses TRBV5-6 with TRBJ1-1, with TRBD1 matching over 11 bases. Sequences were derived from peripheral blood, sampled after pregnancy. The CDR3 sequence is CASSRTGGGDTEAFF. The CDR3 DNA reads TGTGCCAGCAGCCGGACAGGGGGCGGTGACACTGAAGCTTTCTTT.